This entry concerns a single T cell receptor (beta chain). Antigen specificity is unknown. The data stem from a study of CD8 T cells in ankylosing spondylitis. Per the germline V gene, CDR1 is SQVTM and CDR2 is ANQGSEA. The V end was cut by 1 base, the J end by 6 bases, with 6 bases between. This CDR3 region has 11 residues. Library preparation for TCR beta used quantitative 5'-RACE with molecular barcodes. TCRdb analysed the 5' RACE reads with MiXCR anew, one entry per CDR3 protein. The repertoire holds over 700,000 distinct CDR3 sequences, with 15% to 20% as singletons. General study points: CD8+ cells made up the disease-linked clones, which were relatively rare in peripheral blood. There was reportedly significant enrichment of clones that were disease-linked in matched ankylosing spondylitis synovial fluid. Eight highly homologous variants formed a TCR beta motif that appeared characteristic of ankylosing spondylitis blood.

Sequenced input: blood, either unsorted or a sorted T cell fraction (not recorded which). This chain uses TRBV29-1 with TRBJ1-1; D remains ambiguous. This receptor was obtained from a male donor with ankylosing spondylitis. CDR3 protein: CSVEGLSEAFF. CDR3 DNA sequence: TGCAGCGTTGAAGGTCTGTCTGAAGCTTTCTTT.